The T cell receptor beta chain described here comes from a study of somatic mutations in cytotoxic T cells in rheumatoid arthritis (dated by TCRdb to 2016 to 2017). The study in broad terms: A FACSAria II or Sony SH800 was used to flow-sort some V beta antibody-stained T-cell populations at nearly 100% purity, and TCRB sequencing was also done on sorted V beta1+ cells. The study asked whether expanded CD8+ T-cell clones in newly diagnosed, untreated rheumatoid arthritis carry somatic mutations, and used TCRB deep sequencing to characterize clonality. For 65 to 70 rheumatoid arthritis patients and fewer than 25 healthy controls, TCRB deep sequencing was carried out. Patients and controls did not essentially differ in median age, which was nearly identical between the groups. Study-wide findings and limitations: No adjustment for multiple comparisons was made for the slight TRBV07 underrepresentation in patients. An increase of CD8+ clonality with age was seen in patients (Spearman r ~ 0.45) but not in healthy controls. CD8+ T-cell clonality did not differ significantly between rheumatoid arthritis patients and age-matched healthy controls. It was unknown which antigens the expanded CD8+ clones targeted, and their absence from virus-specific databases did not exclude viral specificity. The largest CD8+ clone made up more than 20% of CD8+ cells in 8 of 65 patients, and blood and synovial fluid shared several identical CD8+ TCRB sequences.

Including cysteine and phenylalanine, the CDR3 has 20 amino acids. This entry keeps only the CDR3 DNA: 60 bases, framed from base 1. CDR1 and CDR2 (SNHLY, FYNNEI) derive from the germline V gene. Unmatched junction bases come to 17, with V trimmed by 4 bases and J by 2 bases. TCRB CDR3 sequencing used the immunoSEQ assay on genomic DNA. The source study handled its data this way. Only productive TCRB rearrangements were included in the analyses. Clonality was expressed as a Shannon entropy-based productive clonality index, with each clone defined by a unique TCRB CDR3 sequence. Repertoire overlap for a pair of samples was computed from each clone's template counts relative to total templates per sample. V-gene usage measured by flow cytometry correlated with TCRB sequencing V-gene usage, with a Spearman r of less than 0.65. The clones in this table, taken by TCRdb from immuneACCESS, are in-frame only. Not every clone is retained; where verified, under half of the shortfall comes from an unresolved V gene, and the cause of the rest is unknown. V, J and clone size derive from that table, while D and trimming were established from the DNA sequence. The sample profile shows around 23,000 clones; nearly 75% of them were found once. The top ten hold around 10% of the sample.

The 15 to 20 healthy controls were blood donors whose buffy coats were used; they had a median age of around 59 years (range about 21-75), and 45% to 55% were female. Positive magnetic bead selection on an AutoMACS was used to isolate CD4+ and CD8+ cells, with flow cytometry used to check purity. Ficoll-Paque PLUS density gradient separation was used to isolate peripheral blood mononuclear cells. DNA was extracted from CD4-enriched, CD8-enriched or PBMC samples with Nucleospin Tissue or Tissue XS kits and quantified with a Qubit 2.0 fluorometer. A word on this clone: Its antigen remains undetermined. Within one base of it there is no much larger clone, and no base qualities were kept.

This sequence uses TRBV2 and TRBJ1-3; TRBD1 fits 10 bases in the junction. The sequenced sample was CD8+ T cells sorted from blood. This clonotype originated in a young woman in good health. The CDR3 is CASSVPTGTGDITAGNTIYF. The bases read TGTGCCAGCAGTGTACCAACCGGGACAGGGGATATCACTGCTGGAAACACCATATATTTT.